This T cell receptor (beta chain) was documented in a study of CD8 T cells in Susac syndrome. It was with random hexamers that roughly 0.45 to 1 ug RNA was reverse transcribed. The method of amplification for TCR beta CDR3 was immunoSEQ multiplex PCR, covering 54 Vbeta and 13 Jbeta. TCRdb fed the immunoSEQ multiplex PCR reads into MiXCR, producing one record per CDR3 protein. The sample holds roughly 130,000 distinct CDR3 sequences, over 90% seen once. The T cells that were sequenced for TCR beta were CD8+ and CD4+ cells from blood. J lost 4 bases, V lost 4 bases, and 4 bases had no gene match. There are 13 residues in the CDR3. Looked up from germline, CDR1 is SQVTM and CDR2 is ANQGSEA. This clonotype was observed a single time.

The V call is TRBV29-1, the J call TRBJ2-5, with TRBD2 matching 9 bases. Sequenced material: CD4+ T cells from PBMCs. The receptor's source is a human donor in good health. The CDR3 DNA reads TGCAGCGTTGTTGTACTAGCGGGAGAGACCCAGTACTTC. Translating gives CSVVVLAGETQYF. The full variable domain, completed using reference TRBV29-1 and TRBJ2-5, is SAVISQKPSRDICQRGTSLTIQCQVDSQVTMMFWYRQQPGQSLTLIATANQGSEATYESGFVIDKFPISRPNLTFSTLTVSNMSPEDSSIYLCSVVVLAGETQYFGPGTRLLVL.